This T cell receptor beta chain is drawn from a study of CD8 T cells in ankylosing spondylitis. V gave up 5 bases and J gave up 0 bases, with 11 bases separating them. Germline CDR1 reads SEHNR; CDR2 reads FQNEAQ (reference sequence). The CDR3 runs 15 residues. This clonotype has only a few counts. What it recognizes is unknown. TCRdb processed the 5' RACE reads anew with MiXCR; each CDR3 protein has one entry. The sample holds a few hundred thousand distinct CDR3 sequences, under 25% seen once. General study points: Seemingly characteristic of ankylosing spondylitis blood was a TCR beta motif consisting of eight highly homologous variants. Earlier literature documents some of the motif variants in reactive arthritis synovial fluid and blood.

Input material: blood, either unsorted or a sorted T cell fraction (not recorded which). The V gene is TRBV7-9, the J gene TRBJ1-5; possible D gene TRBD1, 6 bases. The clonotype was recovered from a male donor with ankylosing spondylitis. The CDR3 region has the DNA TGTGCCAGCAGCGGACAGACTAATAGCAATCAGCCCCAGCATTTT. It specifies CASSGQTNSNQPQHF.